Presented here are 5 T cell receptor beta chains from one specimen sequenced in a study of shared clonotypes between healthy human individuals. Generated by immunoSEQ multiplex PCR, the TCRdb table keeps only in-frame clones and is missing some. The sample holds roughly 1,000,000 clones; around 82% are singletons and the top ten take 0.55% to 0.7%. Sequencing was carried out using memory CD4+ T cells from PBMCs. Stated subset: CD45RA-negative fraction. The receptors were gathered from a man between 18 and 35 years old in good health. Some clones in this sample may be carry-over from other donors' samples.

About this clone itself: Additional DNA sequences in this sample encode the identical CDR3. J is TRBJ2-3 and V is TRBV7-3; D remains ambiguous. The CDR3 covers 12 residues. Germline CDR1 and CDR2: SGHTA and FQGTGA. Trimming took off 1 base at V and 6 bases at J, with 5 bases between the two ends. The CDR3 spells CASSLSADTQYF. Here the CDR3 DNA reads TGTGCCAGCAGCTTAAGCGCGGATACGCAGTATTTT.

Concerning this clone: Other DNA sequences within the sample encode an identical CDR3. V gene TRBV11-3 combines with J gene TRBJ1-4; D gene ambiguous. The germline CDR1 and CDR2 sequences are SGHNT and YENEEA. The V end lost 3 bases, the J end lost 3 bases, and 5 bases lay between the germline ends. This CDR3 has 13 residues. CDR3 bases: TGTGCCAGCAGCTTGAGCCCTAATGAAAAACTGTTTTTT. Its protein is CASSLSPNEKLFF.

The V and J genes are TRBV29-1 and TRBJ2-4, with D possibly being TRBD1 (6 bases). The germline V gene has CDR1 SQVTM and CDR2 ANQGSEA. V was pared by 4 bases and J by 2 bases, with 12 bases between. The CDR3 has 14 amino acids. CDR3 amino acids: CSVAGQLSKNIQYF. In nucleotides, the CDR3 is TGCAGCGTTGCTGGACAGCTATCCAAAAACATTCAGTACTTC.

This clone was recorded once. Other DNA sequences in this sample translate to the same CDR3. The CDR3 DNA reads TGTGCCAGCAGTTACAGATCCGGAAACACCATATATTTT. It encodes CASSYRSGNTIYF. The chain links TRBV6-5 to TRBJ1-3; the D is unclear. Trimming took off 2 bases at V and 4 bases at J, with 6 bases between the two ends. The CDR3 has 13 amino acids. Germline V gene data show CDR1 as MNHEY and CDR2 as SVGAGI.

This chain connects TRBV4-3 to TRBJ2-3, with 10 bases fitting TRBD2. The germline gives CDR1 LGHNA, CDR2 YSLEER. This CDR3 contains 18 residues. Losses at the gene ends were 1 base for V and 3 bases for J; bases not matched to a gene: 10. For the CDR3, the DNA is TGCGCCAGCAGCCAAGTCTGGGCTAGCGGGAGTCGGACAGATACGCAGTATTTT. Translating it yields CASSQVWASGSRTDTQYF.